The next 30 T cell receptor beta chains were all read from a single sample in a study of cytomegalovirus exposure and HLA in healthy donors. Primers included in the PCR were 60 Vbeta and 13 Jbeta primers. Method: immunoSEQ multiplex PCR; TCRdb's copy keeps in-frame clones and lacks some. Of over 150,000 clones in the sample, 80% to 90% were seen once. Sequences were obtained from PBMCs. These receptors came from a woman in her thirties in good health and CMV-seropositive.

V is TRBV9 and J is TRBJ2-2, with D unresolved. CDR3 length: 14 amino acids. V was shortened by 0 bases and J by 4 bases, with 7 bases between the two germline ends. Per germline, CDR1 SGDLS and CDR2 YYNGEE. The CDR3 reads CASSVERSTGELFF. The CDR3 DNA sequence: TGTGCCAGCAGCGTAGAGAGATCCACCGGGGAGCTGTTTTTT. Full variable domain (outside the CDR3, taken from reference TRBV9 and TRBJ2-2): DSGVTQTPKHLITATGQRVTLRCSPRSGDLSVYWYQQSLDQGLQFLIQYYNGEERAKGNILERFSAQQFPDLHSELNLSSLELGDSALYFCASSVERSTGELFFGEGSRLTVL.

This clone was observed a handful of times. The chain uses TRBV5-6 and TRBJ2-2; D is perhaps TRBD2 (6 bases). The CDR3 totals 15 residues. The germline V and J ends were trimmed by 2 bases and 0 bases, with 8 bases remaining between them. CDR1 and CDR2 (germline): SGHDT, YYEEEE. The DNA for the CDR3 is TGTGCCAGCAGCTTTGGACTAACGAACACCGGGGAGCTGTTTTTT. Amino acids: CASSFGLTNTGELFF.

This chain links TRBV4-2 with TRBJ2-2; TRBD1 matches 10 bases. The CDR3 length is 16 residues. Germline V gives CDR1 LGHNA, CDR2 YNFKEQ. V lost 5 bases to trimming and J lost 6 bases; unmatched junction nucleotides: 9. The CDR3: CASSSPGQGKAGELFF. The CDR3 bases are TGTGCCAGCAGCTCTCCGGGACAGGGGAAGGCCGGGGAGCTGTTTTTT.

This clone has only one observation. This sequence joins TRBV4-3 and TRBJ2-1; 7 nucleotides match TRBD1. The CDR3 spans 16 residues. The germline gives CDR1 LGHNA, CDR2 YSLEER. V was pared by 0 bases and J by 4 bases, with 6 bases of the junction left unmatched. The CDR3 here is CASSQEVVRGYNEQFF. The CDR3 DNA follows: TGCGCCAGCAGCCAAGAGGTGGTCAGGGGGTACAATGAGCAGTTCTTC.

CDR3 sequence (DNA): TGTGCCAGCAGCTTGACGGGGGGAGAGCAGTACTTC. As protein: CASSLTGGEQYF. This chain joins TRBV5-4 and TRBJ2-7; 7 nucleotides agree with TRBD2. CDR3 length: 12 residues. Per germline, CDR1 SGHNT and CDR2 YYREEE (reference sequence). V was clipped by 1 base and J by 7 bases; unmatched bases: 2.

The chain links TRBV5-6 to TRBJ2-5; no reliable D call. This CDR3 has 15 amino acids. V gave up 0 bases and J gave up 2 bases, with 11 bases separating them. Germline values: CDR1 SGHDT, CDR2 YYEEEE. This CDR3 reads CASSLAPAPQETQYF. CDR3 coding DNA: TGTGCCAGCAGCTTGGCTCCCGCGCCGCAAGAGACCCAGTACTTC.

The V and J genes are TRBV19 and TRBJ1-3, with D perhaps matching TRBD1 (5 bases). Looked up from germline, CDR1 is LNHDA and CDR2 is SQIVND (reference sequence). CDR3 length: 18 amino acids. Trimming stripped 3 bases from V and 4 bases from J, with 22 bases between. CDR3 loop: CASSILTRAAVRGNTIYF. The CDR3 DNA follows: TGTGCCAGTAGTATCCTCACCAGGGCAGCCGTGCGGGGAAACACCATATATTTT.

The chain links TRBV5-1 to TRBJ2-7; D is perhaps TRBD2 (6 bases). CDR1 and CDR2 from the germline V gene are SGHRS and YFSETQ. Trimming stripped 0 bases from V and 3 bases from J, with 13 bases between. This CDR3 is 15 amino acids long. The CDR3 DNA is TGCGCCAGCAGCTTGGGCGGCTGGAGGGACTACGAGCAGTACTTC. This translates into CASSLGGWRDYEQYF. Variable domain in full (rest from reference TRBV5-1 and TRBJ2-7): KAGVTQTPRYLIKTRGQQVTLSCSPISGHRSVSWYQQTPGQGLQFLFEYFSETQRNKGNFPGRFSGRQFSNSRSEMNVSTLELGDSALYLCASSLGGWRDYEQYFGPGTRLTVT.

The CDR3 protein is CASSVNFGVSWDEQYF. The CDR3 DNA is TGTGCCAGCAGCGTAAATTTTGGAGTTAGCTGGGACGAGCAGTACTTC. This chain connects TRBV9 to TRBJ2-7; D gene unclear. The CDR3 runs 16 residues. With 1 base removed from V and 5 bases from J, the gap between germline ends came to 19 bases. Germline assignment: CDR1 SGDLS and CDR2 YYNGEE.

This rearrangement joins TRBV30 to TRBJ1-1, with 10 bases aligning to TRBD1. Germline assignment: CDR1 GTSNPN and CDR2 SVGIG (reference sequence). V shed 3 bases, J shed 5 bases, and the junction held 3 bases outside the gene matches. The CDR3 contains 13 residues. As DNA, the CDR3 is TGTGCCTGGAGCCGGACAGGGGGAACTGAAGCTTTCTTT. It is translated as CAWSRTGGTEAFF.

The chain has TRBV5-4 and TRBJ1-2; D may be TRBD1 (6 bases). The length of the CDR3 is 16 residues. CDR1 is SGHNT, CDR2 YYREEE, per germline (reference sequence). V lost 4 bases and J 4 bases, leaving 20 bases between the germline ends. Written as DNA, the CDR3 is TGTGCCAGCAGCAACGTCGGGACAACAGGGATCTATGGCTACACCTTC. As protein: CASSNVGTTGIYGYTF.

The rearrangement joins TRBV5-1 to TRBJ2-3; D perhaps matches TRBD2 (6 bases). This CDR3 has 13 amino acids. In germline, CDR1 is SGHRS, CDR2 YFSETQ. Trimming left V 4 bases short and J 2 bases short, with 8 bases between. This chain's CDR3 is CASSGDSTDTQYF. For the CDR3, the DNA is TGCGCCAGCAGCGGGGACTCCACAGATACGCAGTATTTT.

This chain connects TRBV18 to TRBJ2-3; a weak D match, TRBD1 (6 bases). The CDR3 contains 15 residues. Germline assignment: CDR1 KGHSH and CDR2 LQKENI. Trimming left V 3 bases short and J 0 bases short, with 10 bases between. The CDR3 loop reads CASSPAGQSTDTQYF. CDR3 coding DNA: TGTGCCAGCTCACCGGCCGGACAGAGCACAGATACGCAGTATTTT.

The chain joins TRBV5-1 to TRBJ1-6; the D is unclear. The CDR3 is 17 residues long. V gave up 0 bases and J gave up 10 bases, with 20 bases separating them. The germline V gene encodes CDR1 SGHRS and CDR2 YFSETQ. CDR3 amino acids: CASSLVSGKVGESPLHF. CDR3 sequence (DNA): TGCGCCAGCAGCTTGGTTTCGGGGAAAGTGGGTGAATCACCCCTCCACTTT.

CDR3 bases: TGTGCCAGCAGCTTAGGCGCAGGGGGTTATGGGAGCAATCAGCCCCAGCATTTT. It specifies CASSLGAGGYGSNQPQHF. The chain combines TRBV7-9 with TRBJ1-5; the match to TRBD1 covers 7 bases. Per the germline V gene, CDR1 is SEHNR and CDR2 is FQNEAQ (reference sequence). After removal of 1 base from V and 1 base from J, the junction contained 10 bases not matched to a gene. The CDR3 contains 18 residues.

This chain links TRBV9 with TRBJ2-1; 11 bases align to TRBD2. Germline CDR1 SGDLS, CDR2 YYNGEE. J lost 9 bases, V lost 4 bases, and 9 bases had no gene match. The CDR3 runs to 15 residues. CDR3 sequence (DNA): TGTGCCAGCAGCCCCCAGACTAGCGGGGTTCGTGAGCAGTTCTTC. It is translated as CASSPQTSGVREQFF.

The V call is TRBV2, the J call TRBJ1-6; possible D gene TRBD1, 6 bases. There are 13 residues in the CDR3. V was trimmed by 10 bases and J by 10 bases, leaving 17 bases between them. The germline V gene has CDR1 SNHLY and CDR2 FYNNEI. The CDR3: CATEQGGRSPLHF. The CDR3 bases are TGTGCCACGGAACAGGGAGGGAGGTCACCCCTCCACTTT.

The genes are TRBV7-9 and TRBJ2-2; D is unresolved. Trimming took off 5 bases at V and 5 bases at J, with 9 bases between the two ends. The CDR3 has 13 amino acids. Germline values: CDR1 SEHNR, CDR2 FQNEAQ (reference sequence). This CDR3 is CASSAVLTGELFF. DNA for the CDR3: TGTGCCAGCAGCGCCGTCCTAACCGGGGAGCTGTTTTTT. Supplemented by reference TRBV7-9 and TRBJ2-2, the full variable domain reads DTGVSQNPRHKITKRGQNVTFRCDPISEHNRLYWYRQTLGQGPEFLTYFQNEAQLEKSRLLSDRFSAERPKGSFSTLEIQRTEQGDSAMYLCASSAVLTGELFFGEGSRLTVL.

This clone was recorded once. This chain joins TRBV4-2 and TRBJ2-1; maybe TRBD1 (5 bases). V shed 1 base and J shed 3 bases, with 10 bases lying between them. The CDR3 sequence is 15 residues long. CDR1 is LGHNA, CDR2 YNFKEQ, per germline. The CDR3 nucleotides read TGTGCCAGCAGCCAAGTTGGGGCCGGCTACAATGAGCAGTTCTTC. Protein sequence: CASSQVGAGYNEQFF.

The rearrangement links TRBV9 to TRBJ1-3; D remains ambiguous. The CDR3 spans 15 residues. The germline gives CDR1 SGDLS, CDR2 YYNGEE. With 0 bases removed from V and 0 bases from J, the gap between germline ends came to 7 bases. CDR3 region: CASSVGVASGNTIYF. For the CDR3, the DNA is TGTGCCAGCAGCGTAGGCGTAGCCTCTGGAAACACCATATATTTT.

The gene calls are TRBV7-2 and TRBJ1-2; no clear D. Trimming left V 3 bases short and J 4 bases short, with 15 bases between. Germline lookup yields CDR1 SGHTA and CDR2 FQGNSA. The CDR3 extends over 15 amino acids. CDR3 amino acids: CASSLSGLLAYGYTF. DNA for the CDR3: TGTGCCAGCAGCTTGAGTGGACTGCTCGCCTATGGCTACACCTTC.

The chain recombines TRBV10-1 with TRBJ1-2; the D gene is possibly TRBD1 (6 bases). The CDR3 runs 14 residues. Trimming cost V 1 base and J 0 bases, with 6 bases left between them. Germline V gene lookup returns CDR1 WNHNN and CDR2 SYGVQD (reference sequence). The CDR3 sequence: CASSEYRANYGYTF. The DNA of the CDR3 is TGCGCCAGCAGTGAGTACAGGGCTAACTATGGCTACACCTTC.

This clone occurred once. The chain joins TRBV4-3 to TRBJ2-1; no clear D. Trimming shortened V by 0 bases and J by 7 bases, and 10 bases separated the two germline ends. Germline CDR1 reads LGHNA; CDR2 reads YSLEER. This CDR3 has 14 residues. In nucleotides, the CDR3 is TGCGCCAGCAGCCAAGATAGACTCCGAAATGAGCAGTTCTTC. As protein: CASSQDRLRNEQFF.

The chain recombines TRBV7-9 with TRBJ2-7; D might be TRBD1 (5 bases). Germline V gives CDR1 SEHNR, CDR2 FQNEAQ (reference sequence). The CDR3 is 15 residues long. V was trimmed by 5 bases and J by 2 bases, leaving 16 bases between them. This chain's CDR3 is CASSPSLQVPYEQYF. CDR3 bases: TGTGCCAGCAGCCCCTCCCTACAGGTCCCCTACGAGCAGTACTTC.

The chain is built from TRBV25-1 and TRBJ1-6; a weak D match, TRBD1 (5 bases). There are 16 residues in the CDR3. The V end lost 6 bases, the J end lost 1 base, and 13 bases lay between the germline ends. From germline, CDR1 is MGHDK and CDR2 SYGVNS. The CDR3 DNA follows: TGTGCCAGCAGCCCGGCCGCAGGGTCCTATAATTCACCCCTCCACTTT. Its translation is CASSPAAGSYNSPLHF.

The chain carries TRBV5-1 and TRBJ1-1; D is perhaps TRBD1 (6 bases). The germline V gene encodes CDR1 SGHRS and CDR2 YFSETQ. The CDR3 totals 14 residues. The V and J ends lost 4 bases and 1 base respectively, with 11 bases between them. CDR3: CASSPRGENTEAFF. The CDR3 nucleotides are TGCGCCAGCAGCCCCAGGGGTGAGAACACTGAAGCTTTCTTT.

The chain has TRBV5-1 and TRBJ2-1; 14 nucleotides align to TRBD2. The CDR3 has 19 amino acids. The V gene's germline CDR1 is SGHRS and CDR2 YFSETQ. After removal of 1 base from V and 0 bases from J, the junction contained 6 bases not matched to a gene. The CDR3 nucleotides are TGCGCCAGCAGCTTGAGCAGACTAGCGGGGGGGCACTCCTACAATGAGCAGTTCTTC. This translates into CASSLSRLAGGHSYNEQFF.

The chain is built from TRBV5-1 and TRBJ2-7; no clear D. CDR3 size: 11 residues. V was clipped by 0 bases and J by 7 bases, with 5 bases between them. Germline values: CDR1 SGHRS, CDR2 YFSETQ. CDR3 region: CASSLEEEQYF. CDR3 DNA: TGCGCCAGCAGCTTGGAGGAGGAGCAGTACTTC.

DNA for the CDR3: TGTGCCAGCAGCTCTTACTACTACAATGAGCAGTTCTTC. The encoded protein is CASSSYYYNEQFF. The chain joins TRBV7-8 to TRBJ2-1; D gene uncertain. The CDR3 consists of 13 residues. Trimming pared 4 bases from V and 3 bases from J, leaving 7 bases between. From germline, CDR1 is SGHVS and CDR2 FQNEAQ.

The count of this clone is one. The genes are TRBV25-1 and TRBJ2-5; 9 bases fit TRBD1. This CDR3 comprises 15 residues. The V segment lost 3 bases and the J segment 2 bases; nucleotides outside the gene matches: 4. CDR1 is MGHDK and CDR2 is SYGVNS in the germline V gene. The CDR3 DNA reads as TGTGCCAGCAGTGATTCGGGACAGGGACAAGAGACCCAGTACTTC. Its translation is CASSDSGQGQETQYF.